This T cell receptor beta chain derives from a study of cytomegalovirus exposure and HLA in healthy donors. Whole-study results and caveats: A missense DCLRE1C variant was associated with V- and J-gene trimming of TCR beta chains in a later analysis, and an independent cohort replicated the association. Most of the TCR beta V segments (in an earlier analysis) were productive either about 87% or about 30% of the time. Through in vitro validation, a few CMV-associated chains were shown to be specific for CMV antigens. Several top significant clusters appeared, in a later analysis, to be linked to common viral pathogens.

Note on this clone: Antigen: not known.

The PCR used 60 Vbeta and 13 Jbeta primers. Assay used: immunoSEQ multiplex PCR; TCRdb lists only in-frame clones, some missing. The repertoire has 30,000 or so clones, 65% to 75% of them found once; the top ten carry about 21%. The V end lost 5 bases, the J end lost 2 bases, and 15 bases lay between the germline ends. The CDR3 is made up of 15 amino acids. The germline V gene encodes CDR1 SGHTA and CDR2 FQGNSA. The sequenced sample consisted of PBMCs. The TCR originated in a man aged 50-60 years in good health and CMV-seropositive. The V gene is TRBV7-2, the J gene TRBJ1-1; D remains ambiguous. This CDR3 is CASSPGRIKNTEAFF. The CDR3, as DNA: TGTGCCAGCAGCCCTGGGAGAATAAAAAACACTGAAGCTTTCTTT.